This T cell receptor (beta chain) was recovered during a study of blood T cell repertoires in COVID-19. V was shortened by 8 bases and J by 8 bases, with 12 bases between the two germline ends. Germline CDR1 MGHRA, CDR2 YSYEKL. The CDR3 extends over 12 amino acids. Generated by immunoSEQ multiplex PCR, the TCRdb table keeps only in-frame clones and is missing some. Of under 150,000 clones in the sample, 84% are singletons; the top ten hold roughly 8%. Material: peripheral blood. The chain employs TRBV4-1 and TRBJ1-4, with D perhaps TRBD1 (6 bases). The clonotype comes from a woman in her thirties or forties with acute or convalescent COVID-19. The CDR3 DNA reads as TGCGCCAGCCCGGGGGGGCCCGAAAAACTGTTTTTT. Translation gives CASPGGPEKLFF.